This T cell receptor beta chain was recorded in a study of shared clonotypes between healthy human individuals. Background on the study: The plates for each donor numbered three CD4 naive, three CD4 memory, two CD8 naive and one CD8 memory.

This was a deep-level run. The method was immunoSEQ multiplex PCR; TCRdb's version includes in-frame clones alone and lacks a portion of them. The sample shows just over 2,000,000 clones, about 95% of them seen only once. J lost 1 base, V lost 2 bases, and 6 bases had no gene match. The CDR3 contains 17 residues. Germline assignment: CDR1 MNHNS and CDR2 SASEGT. Naive CD8 cells comprised CD45RO-negative, CCR7-positively selected cells, excluding terminally differentiated effector memory CD45RA+ cells. The specimen sequenced was naive CD8+ T cells sorted from blood. The TCR comes from a man aged 18-30 years in good health. This chain links TRBV6-1 with TRBJ2-3; 10 bases are shared with TRBD2. Here the CDR3 DNA reads TGTGCCAGCAGTGAAACCCGACTAGCGGGCCGCACAGATACGCAGTATTTT. It translates to CASSETRLAGRTDTQYF.